The source of this T cell receptor (beta chain) is a study of T-cell memory formation after mild COVID-19. Study at large: Clusters of TCRs were largely donor specific.

This clonotype has more than one count but fewer than ten. This CDR3 is built from 15 residues. V was pared by 5 bases and J by 0 bases, with 14 bases between. Germline-derived CDR1 and CDR2 are SGHTA and FQGNSA. TCRdb reprocessed the 5' RACE reads with MiXCR, giving one entry per CDR3 protein. The repertoire holds under 400,000 distinct CDR3 sequences, with around 30% as singletons. This receptor was taken from an adult woman who had mild COVID-19 (a few samples of this study predate the infection). Cell type and time point are not known. Material: PBMCs or a T cell subset sorted from them (not recorded which). The chain recombines TRBV7-2 with TRBJ2-7; D possibly matches TRBD1 or TRBD2 (5 bases each). The CDR3 nucleotides read TGTGCCAGCAGCCCGGTTGGGGGTACCTCCTACGAGCAGTACTTC. This sequence encodes CASSPVGGTSYEQYF. Full variable domain (missing parts from reference TRBV7-2 and TRBJ2-7): GAGVSQSPSNKVTEKGKDVELRCDPISGHTALYWYRQSLGQGLEFLIYFQGNSAPDKSGLPSDRFSAERTGGSVSTLTIQRTQQEDSAVYLCASSPVGGTSYEQYFGPGTRLTVT.